The sequence of this T cell receptor (beta chain) was determined in a study of OX40 agonist ivuxolimab in advanced cancers. Clones were read by immunoSEQ multiplex PCR, and TCRdb kept only the in-frame ones, dropping some. This sample yields 80,000 to 95,000 clones, of which 92% are seen a single time; around 0.5% belongs to the top ten. CDR1 and CDR2 from the germline V gene are SQVTM and ANQGSEA. V gave up 6 bases and J gave up 7 bases; unmatched junction bases: 8. The CDR3 extends over 13 amino acids. The receptor was derived from an adult with an advanced solid tumor such as melanoma, head and neck, liver or kidney cancer. The rearrangement links TRBV29-1 to TRBJ2-1; 8 bases line up with TRBD2. Sample: CD4+ or CD8+ T cells sorted from blood, taken in a trial of the OX40 agonist ivuxolimab. The CDR3 bases are TGCAGCGTCGTGGGACTAGGGGGAAATGAGCAGTTCTTC. This encodes CSVVGLGGNEQFF.